This T cell receptor beta chain was retrieved from a study of post-analysis software for immune sequencing data. Included in the TCR beta cDNA libraries were unique molecular identifiers. Using its own MiXCR run on the PCR reads, TCRdb lists one record per CDR3 protein. The profile shows fewer than 900,000 distinct CDR3 sequences, 35% to 55% of them singletons. Trimming stripped 2 bases from V and 5 bases from J, with 9 bases between. Per germline, CDR1 ENHRY and CDR2 SYGVKD. This CDR3 has 13 residues. Findings and caveats of the study: Normalized Chao1 diversity was significantly reduced in patients versus controls. Compared with controls, patients had more of five TRBV segments, including TRBV5-6, TRBV5-1 and TRBV20-1.

Concerning this clonotype: Its antigen remains unknown.

The chain recombines TRBV10-3 with TRBJ2-5, with D unresolved. Sequencing was carried out using blood. The clonotype was recovered from a girl aged 10 to 17 with multiple sclerosis. CDR3 sequence: CAISEGQGETQYF. The CDR3 bases are TGTGCCATCAGTGAGGGCCAAGGGGAGACCCAGTACTTC.